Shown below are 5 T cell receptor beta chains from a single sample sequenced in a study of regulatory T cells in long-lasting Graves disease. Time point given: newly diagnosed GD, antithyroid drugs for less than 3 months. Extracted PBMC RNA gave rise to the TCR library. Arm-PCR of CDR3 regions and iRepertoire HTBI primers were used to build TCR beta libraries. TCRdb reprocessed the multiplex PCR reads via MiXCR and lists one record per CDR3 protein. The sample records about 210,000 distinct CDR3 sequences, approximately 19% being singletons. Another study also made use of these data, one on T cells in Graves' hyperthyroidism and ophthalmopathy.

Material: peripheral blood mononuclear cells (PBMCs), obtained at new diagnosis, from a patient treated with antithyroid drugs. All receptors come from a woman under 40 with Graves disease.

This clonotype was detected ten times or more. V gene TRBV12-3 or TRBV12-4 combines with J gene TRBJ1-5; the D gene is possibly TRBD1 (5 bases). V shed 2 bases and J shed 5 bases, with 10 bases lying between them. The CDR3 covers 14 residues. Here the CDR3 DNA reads TGTGCCAGCAGTTTAAAGGGACGGGATCAGCCCCAGCATTTT. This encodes CASSLKGRDQPQHF.

The CDR3 bases are TGTGCCAGCAGTGATAGTCAGAGCACAGATACGCAGTATTTT. Its protein is CASSDSQSTDTQYF. V gene TRBV6-1 combines with J gene TRBJ2-3, with D hard to call. This CDR3 has 14 amino acids. Germline V gene data show CDR1 as MNHNS and CDR2 as SASEGT. Trimming stripped 3 bases from V and 0 bases from J, with 7 bases between.

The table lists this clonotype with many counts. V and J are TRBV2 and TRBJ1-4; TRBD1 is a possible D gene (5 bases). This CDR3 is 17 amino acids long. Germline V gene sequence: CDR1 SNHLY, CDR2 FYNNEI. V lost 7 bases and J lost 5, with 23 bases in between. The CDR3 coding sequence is TGTGCCAGCAACGGGAACACAAATACCCGGGACAATGAAAAACTGTTTTTT. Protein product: CASNGNTNTRDNEKLFF.

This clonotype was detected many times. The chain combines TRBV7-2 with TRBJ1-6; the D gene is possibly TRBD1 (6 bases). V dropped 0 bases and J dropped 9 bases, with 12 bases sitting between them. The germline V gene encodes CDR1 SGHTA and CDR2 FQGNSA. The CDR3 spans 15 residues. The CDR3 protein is CASSLARGLGSPLHF. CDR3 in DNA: TGTGCCAGCAGCTTAGCCAGGGGTCTAGGTTCACCCCTCCACTTT.

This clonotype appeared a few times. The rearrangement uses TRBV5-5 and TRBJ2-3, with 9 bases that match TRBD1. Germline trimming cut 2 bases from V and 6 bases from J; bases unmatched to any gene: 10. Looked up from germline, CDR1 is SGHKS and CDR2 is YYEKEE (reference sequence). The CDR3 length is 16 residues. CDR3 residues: CASSFRTGEGMDTQYF. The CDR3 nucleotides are TGTGCCAGCAGCTTTCGGACAGGGGAAGGTATGGATACGCAGTATTTT.